Included here is one TCR beta chain sequence, with context. Its antigen is not identified. Assay: immunoSEQ multiplex PCR; the TCRdb copy retains only in-frame clones and omits some. The data contain roughly 30,000 clones, approximately 90% of them singletons. This specimen comes from a study of T cells in localized non-small cell lung cancer. Findings and caveats of the study: Uninvolved adjacent lung showed higher T cell clonality than tumor. Higher T cell density in the blood was associated with longer overall survival, whereas higher adjacent-lung clonality associated with shorter survival.

CDR1 and CDR2 from the germline V gene are GTSNPN and SVGIG (reference sequence). V lost 3 bases, J lost 5 bases, and 16 bases lay in between. CDR3 length: 14 amino acids. The V gene is TRBV30, the J gene TRBJ1-1, with unresolved D. This clonotype originated in a woman between 18 and 49 years old with stage I lung adenocarcinoma. This specimen consisted of peripheral blood, obtained before any cancer treatment. The CDR3 reads CAWSMDGSLTEAFF. CDR3 DNA: TGTGCCTGGAGCATGGATGGGTCTTTGACTGAAGCTTTCTTT. Full variable domain (remainder filled in from reference TRBV30 and TRBJ1-1): SQTIHQWPATLVQPVGSPLSLECTVEGTSNPNLYWYRQAAGRGLQLLFYSVGIGQISSEVPQNLSASRPQDRQFILSSKKLLLSDSGFYLCAWSMDGSLTEAFFGQGTRLTVV.